This T cell receptor (beta chain) was recorded in a study of blood T cell repertoires in COVID-19. Study details: T cells, B-cell-depleted T cells, or PBMCs provided the cDNA or gDNA that served as material.

The CDR3 is 13 amino acids. V lost 4 bases to trimming and J lost 1 base; unmatched junction nucleotides: 0. From germline, CDR1 is SQVTM and CDR2 ANQGSEA. Per the original data handling: Reference gene primers were amplified, and this amplification served to estimate nucleated cell counts. Here immunoSEQ multiplex PCR was the method, and the copy in TCRdb shows in-frame clones only, minus some. V, J and clone size derive from that table, while D and trimming were established from the DNA sequence. Here the sample spans 45,000 to 65,000 clones, roughly 90% being singletons. This chain connects TRBV29-1 to TRBJ2-3; the match to TRBD1 covers 9 bases. This TCR was sampled from a human donor in a cohort sampled during active COVID-19. Sequencing was carried out using peripheral blood. CDR3 residues: CSVGQGGTDTQYF. The CDR3 DNA sequence: TGCAGCGTTGGACAGGGGGGCACAGATACGCAGTATTTT.